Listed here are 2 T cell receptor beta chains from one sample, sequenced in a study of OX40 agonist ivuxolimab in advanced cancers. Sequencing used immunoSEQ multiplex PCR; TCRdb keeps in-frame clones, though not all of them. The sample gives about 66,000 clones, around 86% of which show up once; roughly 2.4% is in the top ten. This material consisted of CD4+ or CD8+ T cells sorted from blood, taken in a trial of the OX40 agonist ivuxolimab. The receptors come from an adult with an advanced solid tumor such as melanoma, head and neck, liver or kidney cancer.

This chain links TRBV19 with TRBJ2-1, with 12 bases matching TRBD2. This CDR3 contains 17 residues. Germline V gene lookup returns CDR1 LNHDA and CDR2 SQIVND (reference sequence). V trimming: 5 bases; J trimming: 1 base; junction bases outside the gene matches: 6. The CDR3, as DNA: TGTGCCAGTAGTCCTCTAGCGGGAGGGTCATCCTACAATGAGCAGTTCTTC. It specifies CASSPLAGGSSYNEQFF.

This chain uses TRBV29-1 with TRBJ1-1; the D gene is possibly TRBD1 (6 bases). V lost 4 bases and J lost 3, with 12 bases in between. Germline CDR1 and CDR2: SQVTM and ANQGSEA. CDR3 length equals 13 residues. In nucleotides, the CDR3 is TGCAGCGTTGGTGAGGCAGGGGACACTGAAGCTTTCTTT. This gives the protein CSVGEAGDTEAFF.